This TCR beta chain was sequenced during a study of blood T cell repertoires in COVID-19. Study-level information: Samples taken during acute and convalescent COVID-19 were collected in the United States, Italy and Spain.

In the original workflow: Reference gene primer amplification in the assay estimated nucleated cell counts. The data were produced by immunoSEQ multiplex PCR, yet TCRdb's version contains in-frame clones alone and is incomplete. That table is the source of V, J and clone size, and D and trimming were worked out from the DNA. This repertoire shows some 57,000 clones, roughly 87% found once; its top ten account for 10% to 13%. Trimming shortened V by 4 bases and J by 0 bases, and 7 bases separated the two germline ends. CDR3 length equals 12 residues. Germline values: CDR1 SQVTM, CDR2 ANQGSEA. J is TRBJ2-7 and V is TRBV29-1; D is undetermined. The TCR originated in a human donor in a cohort sampled during active COVID-19. The specimen sequenced was peripheral blood. CDR3 DNA sequence: TGCAGCGTTGCTAACCCCTCCTACGAGCAGTACTTC. As protein: CSVANPSYEQYF.